These 3 T cell receptor beta chains came from one sample sequenced in a study of T cell changes during pregnancy in multiple sclerosis. Measured with immunoSEQ multiplex PCR; TCRdb has only the in-frame clones, and not every one. The table lists under 85,000 clones, more than 85% of them singletons. This specimen was CD4+ T cells from peripheral blood mononuclear cells, taken in the third trimester of pregnancy. The origin of the receptors is a female donor in good health, enrolled as a control in a pregnancy study.

The V gene is TRBV9, the J gene TRBJ1-6, with D perhaps TRBD1 (5 bases). Germline lookup yields CDR1 SGDLS and CDR2 YYNGEE. V lost 6 bases, J lost 4 bases, and 14 bases lay in between. CDR3 length equals 15 residues. The DNA for the CDR3 is TGTGCCAGCACTCTCGACAGCCAGTATAATTCACCCCTCCACTTT. Translation: CASTLDSQYNSPLHF.

This chain links TRBV14 with TRBJ1-1; D is uncertain. Germline values: CDR1 SGHDN, CDR2 FVKESK. CDR3 size: 14 residues. V lost 4 bases and J lost 0, with 9 bases in between. CDR3: CASSRGGLNTEAFF. The CDR3, as DNA: TGTGCCAGCAGCCGAGGAGGGTTGAACACTGAAGCTTTCTTT.

The chain combines TRBV11-3 with TRBJ2-2, with TRBD2 matching over 8 bases. J lost 0 bases, V lost 3 bases, and 0 bases had no gene match. This CDR3 is built from 15 residues. Germline values: CDR1 SGHNT, CDR2 YENEEA. CDR3 sequence: CASSFSGTNTGELFF. The CDR3 DNA follows: TGTGCCAGCAGCTTTAGCGGGACGAACACCGGGGAGCTGTTTTTT.